One T cell receptor beta chain is described in this entry. The CDR3 is 14 amino acids. Germline V gene lookup returns CDR1 MNHEY and CDR2 SVGAGI. V shed 1 base and J 6 bases; nucleotides not matched to a gene: 2. The data are from a study of CD8 T cells in ankylosing spondylitis. MiXCR, run by TCRdb on the 5' RACE reads, gives a single entry per CDR3 protein. The sample has over 95,000 distinct CDR3 sequences; about 8.5% are singletons. The receptor was derived from a male donor with ankylosing spondylitis or in good health (not recorded which). Sample: blood, either unsorted or a sorted T cell fraction (not recorded which). The chain combines TRBV6-5 with TRBJ1-2, with 10 bases identical to TRBD1. The CDR3 DNA reads TGTGCCAGCAGTTACTTCGGACAGGGGGATGGCTACACCTTC. Translation gives CASSYFGQGDGYTF.